This T cell receptor (beta chain) was identified in a study of memory CD4+ T cells and cytomegalovirus serostatus. Study-wide findings and caveats: Of 150 to 200 reported CMV TCRbeta sequences, around 63 were found in memory CD4+ repertoires.

To note about this clone: The target antigen is unknown.

Produced via immunoSEQ multiplex PCR; TCRdb's table is partial and in-frame only. This sample yields approximately 46,000 clones, of which around three quarters are seen a single time; roughly 1.1% belongs to the top ten. The sort gate was single viable CD3+CD4+CD8-CD45RO+ cells for memory CD4+ T cells. The receptor's source is an adult in good health and CMV-seronegative. Sequenced input: memory CD4+ T cells from blood.

DNA for the CDR3: TGCAGCGTAACTAGCGGGAGTATTGAGACCCAGTACTTC. The encoded protein is CSVTSGSIETQYF. This chain uses TRBV29-1 with TRBJ2-5; TRBD2 agrees at 11 bases. The CDR3 spans 13 residues. V dropped 6 bases and J dropped 5; count of bases not matched to a gene: 5. Germline values: CDR1 SQVTM, CDR2 ANQGSEA.